The TCR beta chain under discussion was sequenced for a study of T cells after yellow fever vaccination. Study-level background: Those fractions that held only low numbers of cells were prepared using the SMART-Seq v4 Ultra Low Input RNA kit.

This clonotype was counted at least ten times. Its specificity is unknown. The CDR3 contains 15 residues. Germline V CDR1 and CDR2: SQVTM, ANQGSEA. After removal of 6 bases from V and 7 bases from J, the junction contained 13 bases not matched to a gene. General study findings and limits: At 95% to 97% for CD4 and almost 90% for CD8, most primary-vaccination clones showed up again after the booster. Highly abundant clonotypes carried over from the bulk population could end up in FACS-sorted repertoires as contaminants.

Researchers made TCR cDNA using 5'RACE template switching, and this step added a universal primer site and UMIs. TCRdb reprocessed the 5' RACE reads with MiXCR, giving one entry per CDR3 protein. The sample carries over 100,000 distinct CDR3 sequences, roughly 8.4% recorded once. The TCR comes from a man aged 25-45 years who received the YFV17D yellow fever vaccine. The chain couples TRBV29-1 to TRBJ2-2, with 8 bases identical to TRBD2. Source: CD8+ T cells sorted from PBMCs, taken 45 days after the yellow fever booster vaccination. CDR3 protein: CSVASGTRLGGELFF. The DNA of the CDR3 is TGCAGCGTCGCCTCCGGGACTAGATTGGGCGGGGAGCTGTTTTTT.